This entry lists 15 T cell receptor beta chains sequenced from one sample in a study of shared clonotypes between healthy human individuals. TCRdb keeps only in-frame clones here, not all; method: immunoSEQ multiplex PCR. The data hold about 1.9 million clones, with around 93% observed a single time. Cells designated naive CD8 were CD45RO-negative and were positively selected for CCR7, with terminally differentiated effector memory CD45RA+ cells excluded. The sample was naive CD8+ T cells from PBMCs. Source of these receptors: a man between 18 and 29 years old in good health. Some clones in this sample may be carry-over from other donors' samples.

The V gene is TRBV30, the J gene TRBJ1-1; perhaps TRBD1 as D (5 bases). The CDR3 contains 14 residues. CDR1 is GTSNPN and CDR2 is SVGIG in the germline V gene (reference sequence). Trimming took off 4 bases at V and 4 bases at J, with 16 bases between the two ends. CDR3 protein: CAWTGGPLSTEAFF. The CDR3 DNA is TGTGCCTGGACCGGGGGTCCCCTAAGCACTGAAGCTTTCTTT.

The V gene is TRBV28, the J gene TRBJ2-1, with TRBD2 identical over 9 bases. J was trimmed by 9 bases and V by 6 bases; bases with no gene match: 15. CDR1 is MDHEN, CDR2 SYDVKM, per germline. The CDR3 loop spans 16 amino acids. CDR3 nucleotides: TGTGCCAGCAGAGGGCTGATAGCGGGAGCCGTTGGTGAGCAGTTCTTC. Translating gives CASRGLIAGAVGEQFF.

The chain couples TRBV5-4 to TRBJ2-1; possibly TRBD1 or TRBD2 for D (5 bases each). The germline V gene encodes CDR1 SGHNT and CDR2 YYREEE (reference sequence). The CDR3 consists of 15 residues. Trimming removed 6 bases at V and 7 bases at J, with 20 bases between. CDR3 DNA: TGTGCCAGCAACGCCTGGGGACGACCCGAAAATGAGCAGTTCTTC. It specifies CASNAWGRPENEQFF. The variable domain in full, completed from reference TRBV5-4 and TRBJ2-1, reads ETGVTQSPTHLIKTRGQQVTLRCSSQSGHNTVSWYQQALGQGPQFIFQYYREEENGRGNFPPRFSGLQFPNYSSELNVNALELDDSALYLCASNAWGRPENEQFFGPGTRLTVL.

This clone is a singleton in its sample. CDR3 DNA sequence: TGCGCCAGCAGCGTCCGGACGGGTAGCTCCTACGAGCAGTACTTC. It translates to CASSVRTGSSYEQYF. The V call is TRBV4-1, the J call TRBJ2-7; D call uncertain. CDR3 size: 15 residues. With 5 bases removed from V and 0 bases from J, the gap between germline ends came to 14 bases. From germline, CDR1 is MGHRA and CDR2 YSYEKL.

The V and J genes are TRBV7-9 and TRBJ2-7, with D tentatively TRBD1 or TRBD2 (5 bases each). V was clipped by 5 bases and J by 6 bases, with 17 bases between them. CDR3 size: 14 residues. CDR1 and CDR2 (germline): SEHNR, FQNEAQ (reference sequence). The CDR3 DNA reads as TGTGCCAGCAGCCCAAGATCCAGGGAGTCCGAGCAGTACTTC. Its translation is CASSPRSRESEQYF.

A word on this clone: This sample includes further DNA sequences coding for the same CDR3. The chain joins TRBV27 to TRBJ2-7, with 7 nucleotides matching TRBD2. Trimming removed 0 bases from V and 2 bases from J; junction bases left unmatched: 1. The CDR3 totals 14 residues. Germline lookup yields CDR1 MNHEY and CDR2 SMNVEV (reference sequence). CDR3 sequence: CASSLSAGTYEQYF. The CDR3 DNA is TGTGCCAGCAGTTTATCAGCGGGAACCTACGAGCAGTACTTC.

This clone has a single count. V and J are TRBV9 and TRBJ1-1, with 7 positions matching TRBD1. The CDR3 spans 15 residues. Trimming cost V 0 bases and J 5 bases; bases outside gene matches: 7. Germline-derived CDR1 and CDR2 are SGDLS and YYNGEE. CDR3 bases: TGTGCCAGCAGCGTAGGACAGGGAAAAGGAACTGAAGCTTTCTTT. It codes for CASSVGQGKGTEAFF.

This clone was seen a single time. This rearrangement joins TRBV29-1 to TRBJ2-5; maybe TRBD1 (6 bases). V was trimmed by 4 bases and J by 5 bases, leaving 17 bases between them. CDR3 length: 14 residues. Germline lookup yields CDR1 SQVTM and CDR2 ANQGSEA. In DNA, the CDR3 is TGCAGCGTTGTCCCGATCGGACAGCCGGAGACCCAGTACTTC. It specifies CSVVPIGQPETQYF.

The genes are TRBV5-4 and TRBJ2-3, with D hard to call. Trimming left V 0 bases short and J 0 bases short, with 8 bases between. The CDR3 totals 15 residues. Looked up from germline, CDR1 is SGHNT and CDR2 is YYREEE (reference sequence). CDR3 sequence: CASSLGGSSTDTQYF. The CDR3 DNA sequence: TGTGCCAGCAGCTTGGGTGGATCGAGCACAGATACGCAGTATTTT.

The chain is built from TRBV11-2 and TRBJ2-3, with D uncertain. The CDR3 spans 12 residues. The germline gives CDR1 SGHAT, CDR2 FQNNGV. Trimming pared 4 bases from V and 2 bases from J, leaving 4 bases between. As DNA, the CDR3 is TGTGCCAGCAGCTCCTCCACAGATACGCAGTATTTT. Protein product: CASSSSTDTQYF.

V usage is TRBV13 and J usage is TRBJ2-1; D uncertain. Trimming left V 3 bases short and J 4 bases short, with 10 bases between. The CDR3 totals 14 residues. The V gene's germline CDR1 is PRHDT and CDR2 FYEKMQ (reference sequence). CDR3: CASSFPKEYNEQFF. The CDR3 region has the DNA TGTGCCAGCAGCTTCCCGAAAGAATACAATGAGCAGTTCTTC.

The rearrangement uses TRBV4-3 and TRBJ1-4, with 8 bases aligning to TRBD1. CDR1 LGHNA and CDR2 YSLEER come from the germline V gene. Trimming took 0 bases from V and 7 from J; bases not matched to a gene: 10. The CDR3 sequence is 17 residues long. As DNA, the CDR3 is TGCGCCAGCAGCCAAGAAAGCCAGGGGGCGAAGTCTGAAAAACTGTTTTTT. As protein: CASSQESQGAKSEKLFF.

A word on this clone: Additional DNA sequences in this sample encode the identical CDR3. The J gene is TRBJ2-1, the V gene TRBV27; TRBD2 agrees at 7 bases. Germline lookup yields CDR1 MNHEY and CDR2 SMNVEV (reference sequence). V lost 5 bases and J lost 0; bases outside the gene matches: 4. The CDR3 covers 15 residues. CDR3 region: CASSLAASSYNEQFF. CDR3 nucleotides: TGTGCCAGCAGTCTAGCGGCGAGCTCCTACAATGAGCAGTTCTTC.

V gene TRBV7-9 combines with J gene TRBJ2-7, with TRBD2 identical over 8 bases. After removal of 3 bases from V and 3 bases from J, the junction contained 4 bases not matched to a gene. Germline values: CDR1 SEHNR, CDR2 FQNEAQ (reference sequence). CDR3 length: 14 amino acids. The CDR3 DNA is TGTGCCAGCAGCTTTAGCGGGATAGACTACGAGCAGTACTTC. This gives the protein CASSFSGIDYEQYF.

This rearrangement joins TRBV27 to TRBJ2-1, with D possibly matching TRBD2 (6 bases). Looked up from germline, CDR1 is MNHEY and CDR2 is SMNVEV (reference sequence). This CDR3 is 16 amino acids long. The V end lost 5 bases, the J end lost 3 bases, and 17 bases lay between the germline ends. CDR3 in amino acids: CASSALLAPYYNEQFF. CDR3 DNA sequence: TGTGCCAGCAGTGCCCTCCTAGCGCCCTACTACAATGAGCAGTTCTTC.